What follows describes a single T cell receptor beta chain. This specimen belongs to a study of cytomegalovirus exposure and HLA in healthy donors. The PCR had 60 Vbeta and 13 Jbeta primers. Clones were sequenced by immunoSEQ multiplex PCR, and TCRdb holds only the in-frame ones, with some missing. The sample holds fewer than 200,000 clones, 70% to 85% seen once. The source of this sequence is a middle-aged man in good health and CMV-seropositive. What was sequenced was PBMCs.

CDR3 protein: CASSRSDTQYF. The CDR3 DNA reads TGTGCCAGCAGTCGGTCAGATACGCAGTATTTT. The V and J genes are TRBV27 and TRBJ2-3; D ambiguous. V was cut by 5 bases and J by 4 bases, with 4 bases left in between. The CDR3 contains 11 residues. Germline V gene lookup returns CDR1 MNHEY and CDR2 SMNVEV (reference sequence).